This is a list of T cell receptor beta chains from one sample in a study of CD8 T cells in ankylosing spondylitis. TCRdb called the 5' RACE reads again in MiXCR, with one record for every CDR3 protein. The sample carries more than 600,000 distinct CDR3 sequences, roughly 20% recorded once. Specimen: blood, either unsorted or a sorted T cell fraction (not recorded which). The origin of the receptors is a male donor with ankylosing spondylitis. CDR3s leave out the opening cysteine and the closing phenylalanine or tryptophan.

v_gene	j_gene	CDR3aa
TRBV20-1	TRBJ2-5	SARDRATTMGVTQY
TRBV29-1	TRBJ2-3	SVEEVGTDTQY
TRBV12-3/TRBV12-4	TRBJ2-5	ASSLSKGGAETQY
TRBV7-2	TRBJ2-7	ASSLLGGSREQY
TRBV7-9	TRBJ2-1	ASSLERVPYNEQF
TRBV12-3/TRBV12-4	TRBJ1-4	ASSYGQGANEKLF
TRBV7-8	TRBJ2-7	ASARLGYEQY
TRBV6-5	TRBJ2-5	ASSYPGQWGTQY
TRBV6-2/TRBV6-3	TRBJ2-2	ASSLQFGELF
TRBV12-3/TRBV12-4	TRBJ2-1	ASIPGTSRVDEQF
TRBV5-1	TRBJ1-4	ASSQNRDFNEKLF
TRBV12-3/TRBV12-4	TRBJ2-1	ASSPTTSVDEQF
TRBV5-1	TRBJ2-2	ASTPIVNVGAGELF
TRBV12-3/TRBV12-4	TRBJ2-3	ASSFANTDTQY
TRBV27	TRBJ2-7	ASRDSPSSYEQY
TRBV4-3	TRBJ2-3	ASSQGAVGTATDTQY
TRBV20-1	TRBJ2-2	SAIRTSGANTGELF
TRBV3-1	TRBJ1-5	ASSQDMGGGQPQH
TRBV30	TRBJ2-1	AWGHSAYYNEQF
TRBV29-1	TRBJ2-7	SVEVGADGGVQY
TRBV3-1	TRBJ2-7	ASSSLKGEQY
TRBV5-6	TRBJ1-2	ASSLDPPNVYGYT
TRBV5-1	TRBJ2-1	ASSQGTSGHTLSYNEQF
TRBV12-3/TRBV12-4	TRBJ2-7	ASSEEPYEQY
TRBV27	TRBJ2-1	ASKRLNEQF
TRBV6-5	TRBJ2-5	ASSYSAGETQY
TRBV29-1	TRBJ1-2	SVDRDEKGGYGYT